This T cell receptor beta chain is drawn from a study of cytomegalovirus exposure and HLA in healthy donors. In the case of this clone: The target antigen is unknown.

Clones were read by immunoSEQ multiplex PCR, and TCRdb kept only the in-frame ones, dropping some. Here the sample spans about 310,000 clones, roughly 87% being singletons. The CDR3 is made up of 14 amino acids. Germline CDR1 reads MGHRA; CDR2 reads YSYEKL. Trimming left V 4 bases short and J 7 bases short, with 14 bases between. The study, taken as a whole, reports: The study flagged approximately 180 TCR beta chains as cytomegalovirus-associated.

The chain links TRBV4-1 to TRBJ2-1, with D tentatively TRBD2 (6 bases). Source material: PBMCs. This receptor was obtained from a young man in good health and CMV-seronegative. The CDR3, as DNA: TGCGCCAGCAGCCGATCCAGAGGGAGGAATGAGCAGTTCTTC. It codes for CASSRSRGRNEQFF.